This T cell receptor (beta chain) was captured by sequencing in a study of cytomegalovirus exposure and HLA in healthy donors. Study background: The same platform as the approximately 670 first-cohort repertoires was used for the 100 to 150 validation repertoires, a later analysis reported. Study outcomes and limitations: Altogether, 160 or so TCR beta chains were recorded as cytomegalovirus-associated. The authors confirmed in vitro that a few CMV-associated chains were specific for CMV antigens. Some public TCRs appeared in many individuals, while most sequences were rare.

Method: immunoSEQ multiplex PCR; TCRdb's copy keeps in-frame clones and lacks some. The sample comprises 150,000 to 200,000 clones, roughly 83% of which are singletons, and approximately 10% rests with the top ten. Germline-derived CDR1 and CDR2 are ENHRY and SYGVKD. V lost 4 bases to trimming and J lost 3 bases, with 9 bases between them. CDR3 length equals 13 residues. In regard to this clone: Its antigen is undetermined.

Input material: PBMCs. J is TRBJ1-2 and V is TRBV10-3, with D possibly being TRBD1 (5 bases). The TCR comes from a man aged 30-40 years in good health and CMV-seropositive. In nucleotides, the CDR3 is TGTGCCATCAGTGTACAGGTCGACTATGGCTACACCTTC. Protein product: CAISVQVDYGYTF.